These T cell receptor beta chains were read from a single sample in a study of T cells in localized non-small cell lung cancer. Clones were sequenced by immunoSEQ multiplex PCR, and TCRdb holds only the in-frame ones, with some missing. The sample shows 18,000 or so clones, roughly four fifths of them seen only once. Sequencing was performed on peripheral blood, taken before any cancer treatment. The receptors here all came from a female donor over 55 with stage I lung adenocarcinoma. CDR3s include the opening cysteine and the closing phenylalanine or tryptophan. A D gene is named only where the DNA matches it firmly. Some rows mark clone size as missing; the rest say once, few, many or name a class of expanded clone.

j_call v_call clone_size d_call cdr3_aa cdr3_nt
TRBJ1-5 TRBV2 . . CASSGLTGLSNQPQHF TGTGCCAGCAGTGGTCTAACAGGTTTGAGCAATCAGCCCCAGCATTTT
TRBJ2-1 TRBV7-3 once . CASSLGNEGEQFF TGTGCCAGCAGCTTAGGGAACGAGGGCGAGCAGTTCTTC
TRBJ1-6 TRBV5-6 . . CASSLSLGNSPLHF TGTGCCAGCAGCTTATCATTGGGGAATTCACCCCTCCACTTT
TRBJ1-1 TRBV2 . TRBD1 CASSRQGGTEAFF TGTGCCAGCAGTCGACAGGGTGGAACTGAAGCTTTCTTT
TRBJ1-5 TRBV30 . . CAWSVRGDQPQHF TGTGCCTGGAGTGTAAGGGGGGATCAGCCCCAGCATTTT
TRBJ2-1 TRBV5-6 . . CASSLVGDEQFF TGTGCCAGCAGCTTGGTCGGGGATGAGCAGTTCTTC
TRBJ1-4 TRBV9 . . CASSAENEKLFF TGTGCCAGCAGCGCCGAGAATGAAAAACTGTTTTTT
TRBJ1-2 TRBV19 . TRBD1 CASRDPGTGYGYTF TGTGCCAGTAGGGACCCCGGGACAGGCTATGGCTACACCTTC
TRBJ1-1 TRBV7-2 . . CASSLVAAQNTEAFF TGTGCCAGCAGCCTCGTTGCCGCACAGAACACTGAAGCTTTCTTT
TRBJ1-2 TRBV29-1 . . CSVRVGEHGYTF TGCAGCGTCAGGGTAGGGGAACATGGCTACACCTTC
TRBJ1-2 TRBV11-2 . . CASSSPGGGGRVGYTF TGTGCCAGCAGCTCCCCAGGAGGGGGAGGTAGGGTAGGCTACACCTTC
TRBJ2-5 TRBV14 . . CASSQVAGAQETQYF TGTGCCAGCAGCCAAGTGGCGGGGGCCCAAGAGACCCAGTACTTC
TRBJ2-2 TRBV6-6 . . CASRLANTGELFF TGTGCCAGCAGGCTAGCGAACACCGGGGAGCTGTTTTTT
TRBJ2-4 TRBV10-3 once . CAISESRQLAKNIQYF TGTGCCATCAGTGAGTCTCGACAGCTAGCCAAAAACATTCAGTACTTC
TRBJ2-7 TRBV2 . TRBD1 CASSVRQGATGEQYF TGTGCCAGCAGTGTCCGGCAGGGGGCAACAGGGGAGCAGTACTTC
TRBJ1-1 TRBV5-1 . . CASSLDSAVNTEAFF TGCGCCAGCAGCTTGGATTCCGCAGTGAACACTGAAGCTTTCTTT
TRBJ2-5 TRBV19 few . CASSMSQQETQYF TGTGCCAGTAGTATGTCGCAGCAAGAGACCCAGTACTTC
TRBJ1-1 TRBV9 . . CASSVGMNTEAFF TGTGCCAGTTCAGTCGGGATGAACACTGAAGCTTTCTTT
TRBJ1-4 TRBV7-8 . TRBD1 CASSPSRGRGVEKLFF TGTGCCAGCAGCCCATCCAGGGGGCGAGGAGTAGAGAAACTGTTTTTT
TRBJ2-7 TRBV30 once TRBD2 CAWSPGLGISYEQYF TGTGCCTGGAGTCCGGGACTAGGGATTTCCTACGAGCAGTACTTC
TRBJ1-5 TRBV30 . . CAWSVREGQPQHF TGTGCCTGGAGTGTCAGGGAGGGTCAGCCCCAGCATTTT
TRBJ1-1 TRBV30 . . CAWNGLNTEAFF TGTGCCTGGAACGGTCTGAACACTGAAGCTTTCTTT
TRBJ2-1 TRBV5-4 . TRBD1 CASSLRDRDNEQFF TGTGCCAGCAGCCTACGGGACAGGGACAATGAGCAGTTCTTC
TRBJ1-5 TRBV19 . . CASSSRRGAPNQPQHF TGTGCCAGTAGTTCCCGGCGAGGGGCACCGAATCAGCCCCAGCATTTT
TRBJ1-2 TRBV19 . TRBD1 CASKELGQGAWGYTF TGTGCCAGTAAGGAACTGGGACAGGGGGCTTGGGGCTACACCTTC
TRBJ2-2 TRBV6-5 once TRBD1 CASSRGPTWAELFF TGTGCCAGCAGTAGGGGGCCGACCTGGGCGGAGCTGTTTTTT